This T cell receptor beta chain is from a study of Graves' ophthalmopathy and Graves' hyperthyroidism. Points from the study as a whole: Classification of ophthalmopathy versus stable hyperthyroidism by a 13-signature model yielded under 90% sensitivity and just over 80% specificity.

Transcripts of RNA were the source for amplifying TCR beta CDR3 regions. HTBI primers primed a first-round RT-PCR, and a second-round multiplex PCR followed. TCRdb redid the calling of the multiplex PCR reads with MiXCR, one entry per CDR3 protein. The repertoire holds around 520,000 distinct CDR3 sequences, with approximately 37% as singletons. The CDR3 contains 16 residues. V was clipped by 5 bases and J by 4 bases, with 17 bases between them. Germline V gene data show CDR1 as SEHNR and CDR2 as FQNEAQ (reference sequence). As for this clonotype: What it binds is not known. A much larger clonotype is one base distant, so this may be a read error.

The specimen sequenced was peripheral blood or thyroid tissue (not recorded which). The V call is TRBV7-9, the J call TRBJ2-2; TRBD2 is a possible D gene (7 bases). This clonotype originated in an adult man with Graves' hyperthyroidism. In DNA, the CDR3 is TGTGCCAGCAGCACCCGACGGGGGGCGAGCACCGGGGAGCTGTTTTTT. Its protein is CASSTRRGASTGELFF. Filled out from reference TRBV7-9 and TRBJ2-2, the complete variable domain reads DTGVSQNPRHKITKRGQNVTFRCDPISEHNRLYWYRQTLGQGPEFLTYFQNEAQLEKSRLLSDRFSAERPKGSFSTLEIQRTEQGDSAMYLCASSTRRGASTGELFFGEGSRLTVL.